This T cell receptor (beta chain) was obtained from a study of Ad26.COV2.S vaccination and SARS-CoV-2 variants. Sequencing was performed with immunoSEQ multiplex PCR; in TCRdb, only in-frame clones are kept and a portion is missing. The sample holds about 350,000 clones, about 89% seen once. Germline V CDR1 and CDR2: LGHDT, YNNKEL (reference sequence). V gave up 0 bases and J gave up 5 bases, with 16 bases separating them. The CDR3 is 16 amino acids. Treatment: 15 to 20 received Ad26.COV2.S at low or high dose, single or two shots; about 5 received placebo; per-sample allocation not given. The samples were gathered on day 63 after the first injection of vaccine or placebo. A Boston adult aged 18-55 years was the donor.

The specimen was peripheral blood, collected in a trial of Ad26.COV2.S vaccine versus placebo. The J gene is TRBJ1-1, the V gene TRBV3-1 (or the pseudogene TRBV3-2); D might be TRBD1 (6 bases). The origin of this receptor is a person aged 18 to 65 who received the Ad26.COV2.S COVID-19 vaccine or a placebo. The chain's CDR3 is CASSQDGGLRGTEAFF. CDR3 DNA: TGTGCCAGCAGCCAAGATGGGGGGCTGAGGGGAACTGAAGCTTTCTTT.